One and the same sample provided the 6 T cell receptor beta chains below, sequenced in a study of blood T cell repertoires in COVID-19 (dated by TCRdb to the early 2020s). The library relied on the immunoSEQ multiplex PCR assay. TCRdb holds this immuneACCESS table with in-frame rearrangements only. Some clones are missing; in checked studies, unresolved V genes explain under half, and the rest has no known cause. This sample gives approximately 110,000 clones in total; 85% of them show up just once. Of the sample, about 13% falls within the top ten clones. Sequencing input: peripheral blood. The receptors were gathered from a human donor in a cohort sampled during active COVID-19.

This clone was counted a single time. The chain carries TRBV7-2 and TRBJ2-1, with 7 bases aligning to TRBD2. The trim removed 5 bases at V and 10 bases at J, leaving 8 bases unmatched. Germline CDR1 and CDR2: SGHTA and FQGNSA. CDR3 length: 13 residues. This CDR3 reads CASSVPNSGEQFF. The CDR3 nucleotides read TGTGCCAGCAGCGTCCCAAATAGCGGGGAGCAGTTCTTC.

Note on this clone: Other DNA sequences of this sample code for an identical CDR3. The chain combines TRBV30 with TRBJ1-1, with D unclear. From germline, CDR1 is GTSNPN and CDR2 SVGIG (reference sequence). The CDR3 runs to 13 residues. Trimming shortened V by 0 bases and J by 0 bases, and 5 bases separated the two germline ends. The CDR3, as DNA: TGTGCCTGGAGTGTTACGGTGAACACTGAAGCTTTCTTT. This codes for CAWSVTVNTEAFF.

The chain carries TRBV6-1 and TRBJ2-7, with 7 positions matching TRBD1. This CDR3 spans 15 amino acids. Trimming removed 2 bases from V and 2 bases from J; junction bases left unmatched: 6. Germline assignment: CDR1 MNHNS and CDR2 SASEGT. The CDR3 DNA reads TGTGCCAGCAGTGAACCGACAGGGTGGCCCTACGAGCAGTACTTC. This translates into CASSEPTGWPYEQYF.

This clone appeared a single time. The gene calls are TRBV7-3 and TRBJ1-2; D is unresolved. Trimming took off 6 bases at V and 9 bases at J, with 17 bases between the two ends. The CDR3 spans 13 residues. Germline values: CDR1 SGHTA, CDR2 FQGTGA. CDR3 coding DNA: TGTGCCAGCAGTAAAGGAGGGTCTGAACGCTACACCTTC. Translation gives CASSKGGSERYTF.

The chain joins TRBV3-1 (or the pseudogene TRBV3-2) to TRBJ2-1; 10 bases line up with TRBD1. Germline V lookup: CDR1 LGHDT, CDR2 YNNKEL (reference sequence). J lost 7 bases, V lost 4 bases, and 10 bases had no gene match. The CDR3 covers 16 residues. The CDR3 is CASSLLRDRGRNEQFF. The CDR3 nucleotides read TGTGCCAGCAGCCTACTCCGGGACAGGGGACGGAATGAGCAGTTCTTC.

V is TRBV2 and J is TRBJ2-1; 14 bases match TRBD2. Germline lookup yields CDR1 SNHLY and CDR2 FYNNEI. The V gene end was trimmed by 6 bases and the J gene end by 5 bases; junction bases not matched to a gene: 0. The CDR3 loop spans 14 amino acids. The CDR3 sequence is CASRGLAGDNEQFF. In DNA form, the CDR3 reads TGTGCCAGCAGGGGACTAGCGGGAGACAATGAGCAGTTCTTC.